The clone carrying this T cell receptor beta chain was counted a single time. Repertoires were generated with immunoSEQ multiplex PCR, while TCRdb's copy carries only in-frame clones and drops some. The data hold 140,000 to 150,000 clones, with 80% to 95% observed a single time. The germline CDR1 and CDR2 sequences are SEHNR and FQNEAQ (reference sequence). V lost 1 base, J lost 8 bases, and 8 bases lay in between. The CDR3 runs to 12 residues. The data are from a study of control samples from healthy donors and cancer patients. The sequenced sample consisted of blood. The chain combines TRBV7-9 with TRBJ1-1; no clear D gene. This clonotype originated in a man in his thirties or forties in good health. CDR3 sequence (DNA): TGTGCCAGCAGCTTAGATTACGGGGAAGCTTTCTTT. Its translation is CASSLDYGEAFF.